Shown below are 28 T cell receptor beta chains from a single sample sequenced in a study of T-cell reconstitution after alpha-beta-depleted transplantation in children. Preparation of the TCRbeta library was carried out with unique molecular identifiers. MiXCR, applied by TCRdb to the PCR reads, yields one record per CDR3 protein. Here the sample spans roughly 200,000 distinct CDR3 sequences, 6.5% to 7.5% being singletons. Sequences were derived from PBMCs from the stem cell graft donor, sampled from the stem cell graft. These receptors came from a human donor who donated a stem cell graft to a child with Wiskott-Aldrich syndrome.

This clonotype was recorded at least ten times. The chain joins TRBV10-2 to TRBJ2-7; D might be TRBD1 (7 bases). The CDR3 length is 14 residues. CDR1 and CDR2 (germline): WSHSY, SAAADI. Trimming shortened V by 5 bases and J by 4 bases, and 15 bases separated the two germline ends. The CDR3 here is CASSNGGGGYEQYF. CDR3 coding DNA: TGCGCCAGCAGTAATGGAGGGGGCGGGTACGAGCAGTACTTC.

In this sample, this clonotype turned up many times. CDR3: CASSPRGGLRAFF. The CDR3 DNA sequence: TGTGCCAGCAGCCCTAGGGGGGGACTTCGGGCTTTCTTT. V and J are TRBV12-3 or TRBV12-4 and TRBJ1-1; D may be TRBD1 (6 bases). Trimming took off 6 bases at V and 11 bases at J, with 19 bases between the two ends. This CDR3 has 13 residues.

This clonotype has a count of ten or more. CDR3 in amino acids: CASSPGTSNPYEQYF. CDR3 sequence (DNA): TGTGCCAGCAGCCCCGGGACTAGCAATCCCTACGAGCAGTACTTC. The genes are TRBV7-2 and TRBJ2-7, with 9 bases that match TRBD2. The CDR3 has 15 amino acids. Unmatched junction bases numbered 7, after V lost 5 bases and J lost 2 bases. CDR1 SGHTA and CDR2 FQGNSA come from the germline V gene.

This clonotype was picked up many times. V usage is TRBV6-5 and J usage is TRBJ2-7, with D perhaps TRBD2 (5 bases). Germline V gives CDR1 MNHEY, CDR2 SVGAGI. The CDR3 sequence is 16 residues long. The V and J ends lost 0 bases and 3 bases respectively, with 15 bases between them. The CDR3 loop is CASSYSRGRVIYEQYF. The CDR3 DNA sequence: TGTGCCAGCAGTTACTCACGGGGAAGGGTTATCTACGAGCAGTACTTC.

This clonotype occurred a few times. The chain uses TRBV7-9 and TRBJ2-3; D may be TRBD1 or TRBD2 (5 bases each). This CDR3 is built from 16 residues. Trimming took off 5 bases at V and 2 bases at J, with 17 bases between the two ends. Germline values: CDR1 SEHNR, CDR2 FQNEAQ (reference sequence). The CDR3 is CASSPGRGEYTDTQYF. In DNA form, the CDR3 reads TGTGCCAGCAGCCCAGGCCGAGGGGAATACACAGATACGCAGTATTTT. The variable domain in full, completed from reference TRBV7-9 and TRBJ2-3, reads DTGVSQNPRHKITKRGQNVTFRCDPISEHNRLYWYRQTLGQGPEFLTYFQNEAQLEKSRLLSDRFSAERPKGSFSTLEIQRTEQGDSAMYLCASSPGRGEYTDTQYFGPGTRLTVL.

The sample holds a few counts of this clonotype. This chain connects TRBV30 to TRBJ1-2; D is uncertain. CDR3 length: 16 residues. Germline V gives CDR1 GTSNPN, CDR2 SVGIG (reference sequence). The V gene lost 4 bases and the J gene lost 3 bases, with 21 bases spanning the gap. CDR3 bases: TGTGCCTGGAATCGGTTACAGTCCAGCTCTGACTATGGCTACACCTTC. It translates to CAWNRLQSSSDYGYTF.

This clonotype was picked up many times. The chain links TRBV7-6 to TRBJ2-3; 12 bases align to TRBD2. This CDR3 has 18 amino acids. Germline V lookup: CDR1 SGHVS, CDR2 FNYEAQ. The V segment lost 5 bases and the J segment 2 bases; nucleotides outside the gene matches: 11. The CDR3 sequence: CASSHPPLAGGFTDTQYF. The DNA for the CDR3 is TGTGCCAGCAGCCACCCTCCTCTAGCGGGAGGGTTCACAGATACGCAGTATTTT.

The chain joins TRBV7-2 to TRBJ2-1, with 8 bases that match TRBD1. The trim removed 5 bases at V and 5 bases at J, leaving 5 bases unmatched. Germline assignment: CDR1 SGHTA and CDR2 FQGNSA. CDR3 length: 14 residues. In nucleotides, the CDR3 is TGTGCCAGCAGCCGGACAGGGAGTAACAATGAGCAGTTCTTC. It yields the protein CASSRTGSNNEQFF.

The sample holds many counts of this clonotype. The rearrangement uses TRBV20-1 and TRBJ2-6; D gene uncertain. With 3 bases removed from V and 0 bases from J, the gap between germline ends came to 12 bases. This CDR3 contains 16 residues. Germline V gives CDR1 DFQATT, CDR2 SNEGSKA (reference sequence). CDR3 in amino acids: CSASGSPTSGANVLTF. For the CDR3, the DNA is TGCAGTGCTAGCGGTTCCCCCACCTCTGGGGCCAACGTCCTGACTTTC.

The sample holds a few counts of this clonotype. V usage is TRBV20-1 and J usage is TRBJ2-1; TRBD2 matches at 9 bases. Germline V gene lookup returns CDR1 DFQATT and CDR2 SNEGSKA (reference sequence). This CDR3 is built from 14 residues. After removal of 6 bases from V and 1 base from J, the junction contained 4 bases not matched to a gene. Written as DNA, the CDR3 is TGCAGTGCATCGACTAGCGGTTCCTACAATGAGCAGTTCTTC. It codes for CSASTSGSYNEQFF.

The CDR3 bases are TGCAGTGCTCAGATGGGGACAGGTATACAAGAGACCCAGTACTTC. It specifies CSAQMGTGIQETQYF. This sequence joins TRBV20-1 and TRBJ2-5; 8 nucleotides match TRBD1. The V gene's germline CDR1 is DFQATT and CDR2 SNEGSKA (reference sequence). The CDR3 spans 15 residues. Losses at the gene ends were 5 bases for V and 2 bases for J; bases not matched to a gene: 10.

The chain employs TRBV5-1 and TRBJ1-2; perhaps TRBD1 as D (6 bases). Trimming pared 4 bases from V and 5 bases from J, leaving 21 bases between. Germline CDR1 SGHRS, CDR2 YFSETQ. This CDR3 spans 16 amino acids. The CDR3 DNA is TGCGCCAGCAGCGTCCCGGACAGCCCAGCCCAATATGGCTACACCTTC. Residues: CASSVPDSPAQYGYTF.

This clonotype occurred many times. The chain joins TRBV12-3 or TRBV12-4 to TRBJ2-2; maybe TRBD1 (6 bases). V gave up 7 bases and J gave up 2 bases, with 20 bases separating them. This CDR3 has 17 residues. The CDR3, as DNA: TGTGCCAGCACCCTGATTCGGGGACAAGCAAACACCGGGGAGCTGTTTTTT. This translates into CASTLIRGQANTGELFF.

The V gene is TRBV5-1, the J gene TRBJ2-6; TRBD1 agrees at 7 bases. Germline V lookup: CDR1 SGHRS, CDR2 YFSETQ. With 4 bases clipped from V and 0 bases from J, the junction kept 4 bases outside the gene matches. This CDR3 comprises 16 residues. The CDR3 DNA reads TGCGCCAGCAGCGGCAACAGGGGCTCTGGGGCCAACGTCCTGACTTTC. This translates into CASSGNRGSGANVLTF.

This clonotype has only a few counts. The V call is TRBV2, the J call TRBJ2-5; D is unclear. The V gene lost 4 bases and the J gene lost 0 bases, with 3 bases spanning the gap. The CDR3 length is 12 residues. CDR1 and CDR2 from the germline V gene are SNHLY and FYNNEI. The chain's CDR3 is CASSVDQETQYF. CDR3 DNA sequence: TGTGCCAGCAGTGTGGACCAAGAGACCCAGTACTTC.

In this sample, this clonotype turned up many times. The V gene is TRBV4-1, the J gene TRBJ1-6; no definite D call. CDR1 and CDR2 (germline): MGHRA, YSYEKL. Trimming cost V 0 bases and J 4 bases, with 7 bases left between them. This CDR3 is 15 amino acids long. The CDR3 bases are TGCGCCAGCAGCCAAGACCGGGGATATAATTCACCCCTCCACTTT. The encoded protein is CASSQDRGYNSPLHF.

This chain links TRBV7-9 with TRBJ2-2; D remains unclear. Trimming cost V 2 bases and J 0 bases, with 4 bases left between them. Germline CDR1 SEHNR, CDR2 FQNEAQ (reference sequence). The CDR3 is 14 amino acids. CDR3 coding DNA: TGTGCCAGCAGCTTACTGACGAACACCGGGGAGCTGTTTTTT. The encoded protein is CASSLLTNTGELFF.

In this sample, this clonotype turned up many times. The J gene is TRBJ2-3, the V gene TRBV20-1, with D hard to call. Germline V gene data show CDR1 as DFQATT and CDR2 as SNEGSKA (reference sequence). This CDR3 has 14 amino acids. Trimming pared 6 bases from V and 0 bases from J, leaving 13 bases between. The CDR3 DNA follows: TGCAGTGCCGATGCAAGGGTGAGCACAGATACGCAGTATTTT. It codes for CSADARVSTDTQYF.

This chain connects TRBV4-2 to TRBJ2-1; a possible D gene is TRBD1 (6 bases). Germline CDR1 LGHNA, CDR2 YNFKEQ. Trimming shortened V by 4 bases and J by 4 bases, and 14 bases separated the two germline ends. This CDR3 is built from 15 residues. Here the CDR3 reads CASSPTGTFYNEQFF. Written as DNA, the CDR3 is TGTGCCAGCAGCCCCACCGGGACATTTTACAATGAGCAGTTCTTC.

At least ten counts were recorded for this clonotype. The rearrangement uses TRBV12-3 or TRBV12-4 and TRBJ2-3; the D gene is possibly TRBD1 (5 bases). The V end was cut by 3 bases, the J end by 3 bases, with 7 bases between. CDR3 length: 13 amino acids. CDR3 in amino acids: CASSLTETDTQYF. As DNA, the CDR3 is TGTGCCAGCAGTTTGACAGAGACAGATACGCAGTATTTT.

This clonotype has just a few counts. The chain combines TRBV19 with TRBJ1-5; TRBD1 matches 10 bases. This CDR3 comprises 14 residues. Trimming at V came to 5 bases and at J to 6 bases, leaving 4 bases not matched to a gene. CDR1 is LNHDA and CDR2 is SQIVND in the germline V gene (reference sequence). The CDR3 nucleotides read TGTGCCAGTAGTTGGGACAGGGGTGGTCAGCCCCAGCATTTT. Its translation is CASSWDRGGQPQHF.

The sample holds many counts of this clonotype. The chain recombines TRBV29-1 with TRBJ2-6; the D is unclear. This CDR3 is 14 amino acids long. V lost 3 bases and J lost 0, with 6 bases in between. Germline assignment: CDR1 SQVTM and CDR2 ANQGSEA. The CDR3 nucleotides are TGCAGCGTTGAGTACCTCTCTGGGGCCAACGTCCTGACTTTC. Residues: CSVEYLSGANVLTF.

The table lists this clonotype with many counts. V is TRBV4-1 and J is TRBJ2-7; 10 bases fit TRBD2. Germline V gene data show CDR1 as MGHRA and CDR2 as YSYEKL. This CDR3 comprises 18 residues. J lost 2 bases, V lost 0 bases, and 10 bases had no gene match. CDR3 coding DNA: TGCGCCAGCAGCCAAGATCCGACTGGGACTAGCGTGCCCTACGAGCAGTACTTC. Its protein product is CASSQDPTGTSVPYEQYF.

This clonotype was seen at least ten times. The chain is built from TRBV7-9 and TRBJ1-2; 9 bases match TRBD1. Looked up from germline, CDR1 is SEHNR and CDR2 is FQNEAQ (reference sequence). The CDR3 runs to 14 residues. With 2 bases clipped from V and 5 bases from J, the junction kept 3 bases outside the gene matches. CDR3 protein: CASSLSGQGYGYTF. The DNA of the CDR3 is TGTGCCAGCAGCTTATCAGGACAGGGGTATGGCTACACCTTC.

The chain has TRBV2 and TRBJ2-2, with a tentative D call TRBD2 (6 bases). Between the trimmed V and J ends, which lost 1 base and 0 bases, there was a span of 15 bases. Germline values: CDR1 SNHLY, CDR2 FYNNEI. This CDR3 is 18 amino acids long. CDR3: CASSEVTSGPPNTGELFF. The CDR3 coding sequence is TGTGCCAGCAGTGAAGTGACAAGCGGGCCACCGAACACCGGGGAGCTGTTTTTT.

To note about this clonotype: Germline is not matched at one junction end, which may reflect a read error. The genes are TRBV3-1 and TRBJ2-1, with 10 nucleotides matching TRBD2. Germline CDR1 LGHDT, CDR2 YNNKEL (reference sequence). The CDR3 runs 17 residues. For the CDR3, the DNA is TGTGCCTGCAGCCTCAGCGGGGGGGCGTCTAGTTACAATGAGCAGTTCTTC. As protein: CACSLSGGASSYNEQFF.

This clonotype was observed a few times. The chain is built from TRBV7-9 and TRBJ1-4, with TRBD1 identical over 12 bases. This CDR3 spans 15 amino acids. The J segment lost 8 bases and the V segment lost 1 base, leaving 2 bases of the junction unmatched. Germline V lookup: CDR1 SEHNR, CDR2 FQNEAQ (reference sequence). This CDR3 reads CASSLVGTGGEKLFF. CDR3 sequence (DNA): TGTGCCAGCAGCTTAGTAGGGACAGGGGGCGAAAAACTGTTTTTT.

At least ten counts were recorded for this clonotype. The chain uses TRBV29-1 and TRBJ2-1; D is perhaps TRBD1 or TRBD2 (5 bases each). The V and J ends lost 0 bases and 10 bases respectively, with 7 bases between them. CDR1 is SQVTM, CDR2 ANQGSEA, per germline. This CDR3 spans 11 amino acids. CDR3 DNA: TGCAGCGTTGAAGAGGGGACCGAGCAGTTCTTC. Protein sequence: CSVEEGTEQFF.